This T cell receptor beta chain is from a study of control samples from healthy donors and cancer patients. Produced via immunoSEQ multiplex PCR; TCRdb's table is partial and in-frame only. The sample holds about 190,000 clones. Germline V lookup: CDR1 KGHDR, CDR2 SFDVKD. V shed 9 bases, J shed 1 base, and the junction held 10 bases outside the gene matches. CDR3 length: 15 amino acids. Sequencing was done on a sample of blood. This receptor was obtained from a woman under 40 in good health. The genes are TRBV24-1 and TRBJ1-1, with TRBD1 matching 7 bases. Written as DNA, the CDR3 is TGTGCCACCTCAATGGCCGGGACAGCGAACACTGAAGCTTTCTTT. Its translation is CATSMAGTANTEAFF.